These 7 T cell receptor beta chains were all obtained from the same sample, sequenced in a study of blood T cell repertoires in COVID-19. Generated by immunoSEQ multiplex PCR, the TCRdb table keeps only in-frame clones and is missing some. The sample has 100,000 to 150,000 clones, 65% to 85% seen once. Sequencing was done on a sample of peripheral blood. The source of these receptors is a man between 25 and 39 years old with COVID-19, enrolled during active disease.

This clone was detected only a few times. This specimen includes other DNA sequences encoding the same CDR3. This chain uses TRBV6-1 with TRBJ2-5; 11 positions match TRBD2. This CDR3 has 15 residues. Per the germline V gene, CDR1 is MNHNS and CDR2 is SASEGT. After removal of 2 bases from V and 1 base from J, the junction contained 0 bases not matched to a gene. CDR3 nucleotide sequence: TGTGCCAGCAGTGAACTAGCGGGAGGCCAAGAGACCCAGTACTTC. This codes for CASSELAGGQETQYF.

The V call is TRBV5-4, the J call TRBJ2-3, with TRBD1 matching over 7 bases. CDR1 and CDR2 from the germline V gene are SGHNT and YYREEE (reference sequence). CDR3 size: 16 residues. Trimming took 4 bases from V and 2 from J; bases not matched to a gene: 10. As DNA, the CDR3 is TGTGCCAGCAGCATACAGGGGAGTAGTCTCACAGATACGCAGTATTTT. This codes for CASSIQGSSLTDTQYF.

The rearrangement joins TRBV7-9 to TRBJ2-1; 10 nucleotides agree with TRBD2. The CDR3 covers 16 residues. The trim removed 5 bases at V and 5 bases at J, leaving 9 bases unmatched. Germline values: CDR1 SEHNR, CDR2 FQNEAQ (reference sequence). The CDR3 nucleotides are TGTGCCAGCAGCGAGGAAGCGGGAGGGGGGAACAATGAGCAGTTCTTC. This gives the protein CASSEEAGGGNNEQFF.

This clone was seen only once. The V gene is TRBV4-2, the J gene TRBJ2-1; 12 bases line up with TRBD2. The germline gives CDR1 LGHNA, CDR2 YNFKEQ. V was pared by 2 bases and J by 5 bases, with 4 bases of the junction left unmatched. This CDR3 contains 16 residues. Here the CDR3 reads CASSQSGLAGNNEQFF. The CDR3 DNA follows: TGTGCCAGCAGCCAATCCGGACTAGCGGGGAACAATGAGCAGTTCTTC.

The genes are TRBV4-2 and TRBJ1-1; TRBD1 is a possible D gene (5 bases). CDR1 and CDR2 from the germline V gene are LGHNA and YNFKEQ. Trimming removed 1 base at V and 5 bases at J, with 20 bases between. The CDR3 length is 17 residues. The CDR3 spells CASSQVGSGEGGTEAFF. The DNA for the CDR3 is TGTGCCAGCAGCCAAGTGGGGTCGGGGGAAGGAGGGACTGAAGCTTTCTTT.

The chain recombines TRBV27 with TRBJ2-7; TRBD1 is a possible D gene (5 bases). Between the trimmed V and J ends, which lost 2 bases and 4 bases, there was a span of 12 bases. In germline, CDR1 is MNHEY, CDR2 SMNVEV (reference sequence). The CDR3 runs 14 residues. CDR3: CASSLGGRAYEQYF. For the CDR3, the DNA is TGTGCCAGCAGTTTAGGTGGCAGGGCGTACGAGCAGTACTTC.

The chain carries TRBV10-1 and TRBJ1-3; D unresolved. CDR1 WNHNN and CDR2 SYGVQD come from the germline V gene (reference sequence). Trimming pared 3 bases from V and 0 bases from J, leaving 6 bases between. This CDR3 has 14 amino acids. CDR3 bases: TGCGCCAGCAGTGAACATCTCTCTGGAAACACCATATATTTT. Translation: CASSEHLSGNTIYF.